Listed below are T cell receptor beta chains from one sample, sequenced in a study of OX40 agonist ivuxolimab in advanced cancers. Sequencing was performed with immunoSEQ multiplex PCR; in TCRdb, only in-frame clones are kept and a portion is missing. This sample carries around 23,000 clones, roughly 88% of them seen once, and the ten largest clones take about a third. The sample here was CD4+ or CD8+ T cells sorted from blood, taken in a trial of the OX40 agonist ivuxolimab. The receptors were gathered from an adult with an advanced solid tumor such as melanoma, head and neck, liver or kidney cancer. CDR3s include the opening cysteine and the closing phenylalanine or tryptophan. D genes are given only for firm matches. Clone sizes are given selectively: once, few, many, or a class where the clone is expanded.

clone size | J gene | V gene | D gene | CDR3 protein | CDR3 DNA
- | TRBJ2-7 | TRBV2 | - | CASSEGGVRHEQYF | TGTGCCAGCAGTGAAGGAGGGGTCCGGCACGAGCAGTACTTC
- | TRBJ2-4 | TRBV20-1 | - | CSVTDWDIQYF | TGCAGTGTTACGGACTGGGACATCCAGTACTTC
- | TRBJ1-3 | TRBV5-1 | - | CASSLVGPSPLSGNTIYF | TGCGCCAGCAGCTTGGTGGGCCCTTCTCCACTCTCTGGAAACACCATATATTTT
- | TRBJ2-1 | TRBV7-9 | TRBD2 | CASSLRAGVTYNEQFF | TGTGCCAGCAGCTTAAGGGCGGGAGTGACCTACAATGAGCAGTTCTTC
- | TRBJ2-6 | TRBV29-1 | TRBD2 | CSVGGRGDGANVLTF | TGCAGCGTTGGAGGTCGGGGGGATGGGGCCAACGTCCTGACTTTC
- | TRBJ2-7 | TRBV15 | - | CATSRLPKARGLESEQYF | TGTGCCACCAGCAGATTACCTAAGGCCCGGGGGTTAGAAAGCGAGCAGTACTTC
once | TRBJ1-4 | TRBV7-9 | - | CASSPGGKEKLFF | TGTGCCAGCAGCCCGGGGGGAAAGGAAAAACTGTTTTTT
few | TRBJ2-1 | TRBV6-5 | - | CASSLGGPYNEQFF | TGTGCCAGCAGTTTGGGGGGACCCTACAATGAGCAGTTCTTC
- | TRBJ2-3 | TRBV6-6 | TRBD2 | CASSYGTSGKIDTQYF | TGTGCCAGCAGTTACGGGACTAGCGGGAAGATCGATACGCAGTATTTT
- | TRBJ1-1 | TRBV5-5 | - | CASSLFTSMNTEAFF | TGTGCCAGCAGCTTGTTCACCAGTATGAACACTGAAGCTTTCTTT
- | TRBJ2-5 | TRBV2 | TRBD2 | CASTRLAGGYGETQYF | TGTGCCAGCACGAGACTAGCGGGAGGGTATGGGGAGACCCAGTACTTC
- | TRBJ2-3 | TRBV2 | - | CASSESEAVFTDTQYF | TGTGCCAGCAGTGAGTCGGAAGCGGTTTTCACAGATACGCAGTATTTT
- | TRBJ2-7 | TRBV29-1 | TRBD1 | CSVADRGRSYEQYF | TGCAGCGTCGCGGACAGGGGGAGGTCCTACGAGCAGTACTTC
- | TRBJ1-5 | TRBV18 | - | CASSLIKGNQPQHF | TGTGCCAGCTCATTGATCAAAGGGAATCAGCCCCAGCATTTT
- | TRBJ2-7 | TRBV7-8 | - | CASSPSPNEQYF | TGTGCCAGCAGCCCGTCGCCTAACGAGCAGTACTTC
- | TRBJ2-7 | TRBV4-1 | TRBD1 | CASSHPGQVAYEQYF | TGCGCCAGCAGCCACCCAGGACAGGTGGCCTACGAGCAGTACTTC
- | TRBJ2-5 | TRBV5-1 | TRBD2 | CASSIGLAGPRRLETQYF | TGCGCCAGCAGCATCGGACTAGCGGGCCCAAGGAGGTTGGAGACCCAGTACTTC
- | TRBJ1-6 | TRBV5-4 | - | CASSPPGGGNSPLHF | TGTGCCAGCAGTCCGCCCGGAGGGGGAAATTCACCCCTCCACTTT
- | TRBJ1-2 | TRBV11-2 | - | CASSLTDITDYGYTF | TGTGCCAGCAGCTTAACTGACATTACGGACTATGGCTACACCTTC
- | TRBJ1-3 | TRBV19 | TRBD1 | CASKSGGSGNTIYF | TGTGCCAGTAAATCAGGGGGCTCTGGAAACACCATATATTTT
few | TRBJ1-5 | TRBV28 | - | CASGGGVSDQPQHF | TGTGCCAGTGGTGGGGGGGTTTCGGATCAGCCCCAGCATTTT
- | TRBJ2-7 | TRBV7-9 | - | CVSSFQYEQYF | TGTGTCAGCAGCTTTCAGTACGAGCAGTACTTC